A selection of T cell receptor beta chains follows, all from one sample in a study of blood T cell repertoires in COVID-19. Clones were read by immunoSEQ multiplex PCR, and TCRdb kept only the in-frame ones, dropping some. The data hold about 280,000 clones, with 75% to 90% observed a single time. Specimen: PBMCs or T cells enriched from blood (not recorded which). The receptors stem from a woman aged 30 to 39 with acute COVID-19. Each CDR3 is given without its conserved first and last residue.

V,CDR3
TRBV11-3,ASSRLAGSTDTQY
TRBV6-1,ASSEMLAGADTQY
TRBV5-5,ASSSRTGTGTGELF
TRBV6-4,ASSSTGLAGGKQF
TRBV28,ASTPTGGETQY
TRBV28,ASSRIREDPTREQF
TRBV11-1,AIPGREADTQY
TRBV11-2,ASSLGIGAGIGRGYT
TRBV21-1,ASNLKGGLAALETQY
TRBV7-6,ASSLRPQGVEKLF
TRBV11-3,ASSRGQGITGELF
TRBV19,ASSITGSTGELF
TRBV5-1,ASSLAEGLPLDTQY
TRBV5-4,ASSFEGVRNSPLH
TRBV19,ASSDTTTSYEQY
TRBV11-3,ASSSTGTGRYEQF
TRBV19,ASSRTGTGYGYT
TRBV11-2,ASSPGHPYEQY
TRBV10-2,ASSDPQRDITDTQY
TRBV4-1,ASSAQVYSNQPQH
TRBV13,ASSLGGLAGKDTQY
TRBV6-6,ASSLPERSETQY
TRBV24-1,ATSDFVGPEGEQF
TRBV15,ATSRSRVLSTDTQY
TRBV10-3,AISWTSGSADTQY
TRBV28,ASSRLPGELF
TRBV30,AWRKTGGHGYT
TRBV3-1/TRBV3-2,ASSHLGSGSPYEQY
TRBV4-1,ASSQDPGIGVYEQY
TRBV2,ASSETGNFFQQY
TRBV28,ASSGMGEQF
TRBV28,ASSLQVPGEQY
TRBV27,ASRQGLAGYEQY
TRBV12-3/TRBV12-4,ASKIGLQPQH
TRBV9,ASSDRDRGFTDTQY
TRBV6-5,ASSPGGFYNEQF
TRBV28,ASRASPGQGARWNTEAF
TRBV9,ASSVDASGRAYYNEQF
TRBV30,AWSLGDYQETQY
TRBV21-1,ASPEAGSLAKNIQY
TRBV28,ASSFEGRDEQF
TRBV19,ASSAGTLTGANVLT
TRBV5-1,ASSLGLAGLDEQF
TRBV3-1/TRBV3-2,ASSHGQVSYEQY
TRBV10-2,ASSVGDKVYEQY